This paragraph reports one T cell receptor delta chain. Its antigen is not known. A far bigger clonotype differs at one base, so this is likely a read error. TCRdb re-processed the RT-PCR reads via CATT. This sample carries about a thousand delta-chain clones, about a fifth of them seen once, and the ten largest clones take approximately 17%. The CDR3 length is 13 residues. The record originates from a study of gammadelta T cells in human blood. Study-wide results and caveats: Microbial exposure reportedly appeared to drive polyclonal expansion of innate gamma-delta T cells right after birth.

What was sequenced was Vgamma9Vdelta2 gamma-delta T cells from fetal blood. This clonotype was obtained from a human fetus. The J gene is TRDJ1; the V gene was not called; the table's D call, TRDD3, was not checked against the DNA. The CDR3 is CACGTWGIDKLIF. CDR3 bases: TGTGCCTGTGGCACCTGGGGGATAGATAAACTCATCTTT.